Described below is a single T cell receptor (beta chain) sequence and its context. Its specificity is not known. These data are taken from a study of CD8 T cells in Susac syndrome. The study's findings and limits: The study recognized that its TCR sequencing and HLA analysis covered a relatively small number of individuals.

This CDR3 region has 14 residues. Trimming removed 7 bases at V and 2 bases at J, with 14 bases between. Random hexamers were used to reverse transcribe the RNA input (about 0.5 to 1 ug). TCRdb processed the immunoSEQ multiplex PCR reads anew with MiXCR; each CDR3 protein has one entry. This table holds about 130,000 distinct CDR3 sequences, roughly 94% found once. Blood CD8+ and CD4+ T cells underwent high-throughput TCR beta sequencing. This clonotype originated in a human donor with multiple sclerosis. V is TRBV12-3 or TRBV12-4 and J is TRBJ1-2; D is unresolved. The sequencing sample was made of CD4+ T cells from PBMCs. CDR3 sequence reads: CASTPGPENYGYTF. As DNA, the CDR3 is TGTGCCAGCACCCCGGGCCCAGAAAACTATGGCTACACCTTC.